This TCR beta chain was recorded in a study of vaccination and CD4 T cells after COVID-19. Whole-study context: Six males and four females, two Hispanic, made up the convalescents. Sample collection from a few convalescent patients took place at day 14 and days 161 to 241 post-vaccination. Study findings and constraints: The study sampled relatively few convalescent patients and omitted early post-infection timepoints.

CDR3 length equals 14 residues. V lost 5 bases and J lost 4; bases outside the gene matches: 7. Germline lookup yields CDR1 MDHEN and CDR2 SYDVKM. Time point indicated: late sampling 161 to 241 days after vaccination in a few convalescent patients. Regarding treatment: approximately 9-day PBMC culture with coronavirus spike peptide pools or control peptides (ViraFEST assay). After culture for about ten days, isolation of CD4+ T cells was performed by negative selection. This clonotype has only a few counts. Its antigen is as yet unknown. With the Oncomine TCR Beta short-read assay, DNA from cultured CD4+ T cells was sequenced. TCRdb redid the calling of the PCR reads with MiXCR, one entry per CDR3 protein. This sample carries some 22,000 distinct CDR3 sequences, under 40% of them seen once, and the ten largest clones take 8.6%.

This chain connects TRBV28 to TRBJ2-7, with 8 bases identical to TRBD1. The source material was CD4+ T cells from blood, cultured in vitro, sampled about 7 months after SARS-CoV-2 vaccination. This receptor was obtained from a human donor who had recovered from COVID-19. The CDR3 nucleotides are TGTGCCAGCAGTACCCGGACAGGGATTTACGAGCAGTACTTC. Translation gives CASSTRTGIYEQYF.